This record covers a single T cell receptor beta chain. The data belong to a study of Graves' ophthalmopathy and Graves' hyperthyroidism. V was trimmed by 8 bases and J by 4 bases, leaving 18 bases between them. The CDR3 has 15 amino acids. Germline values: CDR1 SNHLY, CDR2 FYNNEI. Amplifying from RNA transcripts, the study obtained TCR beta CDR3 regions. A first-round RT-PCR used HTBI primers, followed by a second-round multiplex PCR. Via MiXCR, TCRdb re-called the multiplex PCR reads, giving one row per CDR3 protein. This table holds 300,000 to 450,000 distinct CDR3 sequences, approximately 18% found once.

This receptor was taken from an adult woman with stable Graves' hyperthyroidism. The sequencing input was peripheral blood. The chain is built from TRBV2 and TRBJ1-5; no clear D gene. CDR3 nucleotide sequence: TGTGCCAGCGCACTCGAGGGTGCAGCGAATCAGCCCCAGCATTTT. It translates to CASALEGAANQPQHF.